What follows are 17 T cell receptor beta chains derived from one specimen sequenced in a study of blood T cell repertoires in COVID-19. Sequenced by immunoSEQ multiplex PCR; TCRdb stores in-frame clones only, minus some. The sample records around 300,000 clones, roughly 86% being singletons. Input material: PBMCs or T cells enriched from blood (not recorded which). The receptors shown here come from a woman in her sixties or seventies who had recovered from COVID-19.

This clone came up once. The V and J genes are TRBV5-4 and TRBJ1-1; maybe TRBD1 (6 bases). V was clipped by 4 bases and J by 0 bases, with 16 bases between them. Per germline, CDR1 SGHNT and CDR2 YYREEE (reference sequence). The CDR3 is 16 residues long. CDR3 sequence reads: CASSDRLTGMNTEAFF. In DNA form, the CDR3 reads TGTGCCAGCAGCGACCGACTTACAGGGATGAACACTGAAGCTTTCTTT.

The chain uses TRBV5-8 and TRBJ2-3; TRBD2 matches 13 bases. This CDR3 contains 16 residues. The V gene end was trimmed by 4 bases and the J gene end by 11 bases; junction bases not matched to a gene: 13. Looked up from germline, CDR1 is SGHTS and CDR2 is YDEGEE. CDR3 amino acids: CASSAMTSGGPFRQYF. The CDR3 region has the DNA TGTGCCAGCAGCGCGATGACTAGCGGGGGGCCTTTTAGGCAGTATTTT.

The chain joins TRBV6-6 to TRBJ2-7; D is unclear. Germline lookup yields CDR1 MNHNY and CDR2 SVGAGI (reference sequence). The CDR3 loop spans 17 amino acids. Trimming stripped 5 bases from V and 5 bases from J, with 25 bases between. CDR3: CASSPLMSAVMSNEQYF. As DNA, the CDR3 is TGTGCCAGCAGTCCCCTTATGTCCGCGGTTATGTCTAACGAGCAGTACTTC.

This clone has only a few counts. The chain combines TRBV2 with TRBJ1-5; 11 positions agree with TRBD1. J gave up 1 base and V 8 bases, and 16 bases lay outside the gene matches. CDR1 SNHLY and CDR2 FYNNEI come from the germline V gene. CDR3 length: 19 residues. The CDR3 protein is CASEASPGQGGLSNQPQHF. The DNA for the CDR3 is TGTGCCAGCGAAGCGAGTCCGGGACAGGGGGGGTTAAGCAATCAGCCCCAGCATTTT.

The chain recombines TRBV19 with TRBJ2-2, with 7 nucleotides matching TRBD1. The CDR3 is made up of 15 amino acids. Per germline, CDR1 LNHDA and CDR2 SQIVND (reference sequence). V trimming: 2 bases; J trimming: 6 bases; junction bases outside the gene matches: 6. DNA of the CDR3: TGTGCCAGTAGTATAATTCCCCAGGGGGCCGGGGAGCTGTTTTTT. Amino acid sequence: CASSIIPQGAGELFF.

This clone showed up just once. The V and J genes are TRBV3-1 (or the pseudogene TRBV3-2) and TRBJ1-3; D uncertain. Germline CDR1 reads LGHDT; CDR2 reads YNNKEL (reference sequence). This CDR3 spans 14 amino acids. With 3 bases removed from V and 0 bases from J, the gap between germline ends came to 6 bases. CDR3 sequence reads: CASSQIVSGNTIYF. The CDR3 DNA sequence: TGTGCCAGCAGCCAGATAGTCTCTGGAAACACCATATATTTT.

The CDR3 protein is CASSFFELGTGSNSPLHF. CDR3 DNA sequence: TGCGCCAGCAGCTTCTTTGAGCTCGGGACAGGGTCTAATTCACCCCTCCACTTT. The J gene is TRBJ1-6, the V gene TRBV5-1; 9 positions agree with TRBD1. The CDR3 sequence is 18 residues long. V gave up 2 bases and J gave up 6 bases; unmatched junction bases: 12. Germline V gives CDR1 SGHRS, CDR2 YFSETQ.

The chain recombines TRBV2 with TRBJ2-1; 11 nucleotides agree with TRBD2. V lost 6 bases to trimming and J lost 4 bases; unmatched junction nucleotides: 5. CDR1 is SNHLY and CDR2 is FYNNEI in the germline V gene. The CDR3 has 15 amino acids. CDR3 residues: CASRRGLAEYNEQFF. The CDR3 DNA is TGTGCCAGCAGGCGGGGACTAGCGGAATACAATGAGCAGTTCTTC.

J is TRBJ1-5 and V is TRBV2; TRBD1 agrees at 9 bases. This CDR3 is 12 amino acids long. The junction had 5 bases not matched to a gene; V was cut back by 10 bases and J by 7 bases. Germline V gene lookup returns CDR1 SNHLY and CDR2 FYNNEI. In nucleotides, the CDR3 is TGTGCCACGGACAGGGGAGGACAGCCCCAGCATTTT. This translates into CATDRGGQPQHF.

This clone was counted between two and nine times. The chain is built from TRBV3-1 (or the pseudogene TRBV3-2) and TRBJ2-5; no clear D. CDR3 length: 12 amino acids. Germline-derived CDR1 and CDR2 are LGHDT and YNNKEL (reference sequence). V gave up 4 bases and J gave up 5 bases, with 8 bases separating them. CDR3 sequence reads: CASSLPRETQYF. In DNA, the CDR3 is TGTGCCAGCAGCCTTCCTAGGGAGACCCAGTACTTC.

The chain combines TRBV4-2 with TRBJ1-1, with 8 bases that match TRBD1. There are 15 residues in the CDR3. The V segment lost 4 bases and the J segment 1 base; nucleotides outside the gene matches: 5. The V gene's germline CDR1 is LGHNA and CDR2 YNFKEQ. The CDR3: CASSRGTGGNTEAFF. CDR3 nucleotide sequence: TGTGCCAGCAGCCGGGGGACAGGCGGGAACACTGAAGCTTTCTTT.

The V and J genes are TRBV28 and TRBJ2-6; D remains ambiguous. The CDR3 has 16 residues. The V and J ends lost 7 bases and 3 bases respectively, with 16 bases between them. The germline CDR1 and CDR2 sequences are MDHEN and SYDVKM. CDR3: CASTPTELGGANVLTF. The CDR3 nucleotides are TGTGCCAGCACCCCAACAGAATTAGGTGGGGCCAACGTCCTGACTTTC.

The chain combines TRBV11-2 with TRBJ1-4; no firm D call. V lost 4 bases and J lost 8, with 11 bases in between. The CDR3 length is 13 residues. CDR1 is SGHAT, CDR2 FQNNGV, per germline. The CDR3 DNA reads TGTGCCAGCAGCTGGGAGGTACGGGAAAAACTGTTTTTT. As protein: CASSWEVREKLFF.

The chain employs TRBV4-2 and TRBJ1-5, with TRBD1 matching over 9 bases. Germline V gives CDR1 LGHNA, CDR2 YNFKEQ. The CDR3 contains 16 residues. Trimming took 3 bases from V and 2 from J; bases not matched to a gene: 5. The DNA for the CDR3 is TGTGCCAGCAGCCAGGACAGGGGTGGGGGCAATCAGCCCCAGCATTTT. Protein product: CASSQDRGGGNQPQHF.

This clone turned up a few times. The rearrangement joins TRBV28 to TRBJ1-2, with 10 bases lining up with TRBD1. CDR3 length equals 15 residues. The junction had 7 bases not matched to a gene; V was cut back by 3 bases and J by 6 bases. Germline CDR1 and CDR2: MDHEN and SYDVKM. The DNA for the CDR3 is TGTGCCAGCAGTTTCCCAATGGGACAGGGGAATGGCTACACCTTC. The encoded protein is CASSFPMGQGNGYTF.

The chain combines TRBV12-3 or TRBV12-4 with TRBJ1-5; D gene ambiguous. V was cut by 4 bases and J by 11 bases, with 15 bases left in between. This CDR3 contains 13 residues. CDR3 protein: CASSWDTSGAQHF. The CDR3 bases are TGTGCCAGCAGTTGGGATACGTCCGGGGCCCAGCATTTT.

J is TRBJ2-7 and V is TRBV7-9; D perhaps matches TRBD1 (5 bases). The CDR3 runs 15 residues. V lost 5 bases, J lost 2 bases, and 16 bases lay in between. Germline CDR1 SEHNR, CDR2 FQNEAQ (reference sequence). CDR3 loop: CASSPPGFEAYEQYF. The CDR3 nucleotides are TGTGCCAGCAGCCCTCCAGGGTTTGAAGCCTACGAGCAGTACTTC.